This T cell receptor beta chain comes out of a study of prognosis after radiotherapy for stage I lung cancer. Study at large: With stereotactic body radiotherapy, no patient received any concurrent therapy.

In germline, CDR1 is MNHEY, CDR2 SVGEGT. This CDR3 contains 11 residues. With regard to this clonotype: The antigen remains unidentified. A read error may produce the germline difference seen at one junction end.

By two-round multiplex PCR, the TCR beta CDR3 was amplified from genomic DNA. With primers specific to each TRBV and TRBJ gene, the first-round PCR was performed. TCRdb called the multiplex PCR reads again in MiXCR, with one record for every CDR3 protein. The data contain 50,000 or so distinct CDR3 sequences, less than 45% of them seen just once; the ten biggest clones take up roughly 8.3%. General study results and limits: It was in patients who developed distant metastases that Shannon entropy after stereotactic body radiation therapy was lower. Before stereotactic body radiation therapy the median unique TCR clone count was about 10,000, and afterwards it fell to about 6,900.

Blood, 5.5 to 7.5 milliliters, was collected at each of two time points. The sample in question was PBMCs, obtained before or after stereotactic body radiation therapy (not recorded which). This chain uses TRBV6-2 or TRBV6-3 with TRBJ2-7; 8 bases align to TRBD1. The clonotype was recovered from a donor over 45 with non-small cell lung cancer. CDR3 protein: CASSYGTGWNF. CDR3 nucleotide sequence: TGTGCCAGCAGTTATGGGACAGGTTGGAACTTC.